The 18 T cell receptor beta chains below come from one sample, sequenced in a study of T cell changes during pregnancy in multiple sclerosis (dated by TCRdb to about 2019). The library was prepared using the immunoSEQ multiplex PCR assay. Held by TCRdb, this immuneACCESS table contains in-frame sequences only and omits some clones. Under half of the omission traces to an unresolved V gene where checked; the cause of the rest is unknown. This sample has fewer than 150,000 clones in its table, and 96% of those were observed once. Less than 0.55% of the sample lies in the top ten. This specimen was peripheral blood, taken after pregnancy. The source is a female donor with multiple sclerosis, enrolled in a pregnancy study.

This rearrangement joins TRBV19 to TRBJ2-3, with 9 bases fitting TRBD1. The CDR3 length is 17 residues. Per the germline V gene, CDR1 is LNHDA and CDR2 is SQIVND (reference sequence). Unmatched junction bases numbered 10, after V lost 6 bases and J lost 0 bases. CDR3 loop: CASRKLQGASSTDTQYF. The CDR3 DNA reads TGTGCCAGTAGAAAGCTACAGGGGGCCTCTAGCACAGATACGCAGTATTTT.

Only one count was recorded for this clone. This chain joins TRBV7-6 and TRBJ2-1; 12 bases map to TRBD2. Germline CDR1 reads SGHVS; CDR2 reads FNYEAQ. CDR3 size: 19 residues. J was trimmed by 7 bases and V by 5 bases; bases with no gene match: 18. DNA for the CDR3: TGTGCCAGCAGCCTACTTATGTCCGGGACTAGCGGGCCGGGGAATGAGCAGTTCTTC. Protein sequence: CASSLLMSGTSGPGNEQFF.

This chain uses TRBV21-1 with TRBJ1-1. TRBV21-1 is given as a pseudogene. The CDR3 extends over 19 amino acids. The chain's CDR3 is CASSKMRAEPDTKNTEAFF. CDR3 bases: TGTGCCAGCAGCAAAATGCGGGCGGAGCCCGATACTAAAAACACTGAAGCTTTCTTT.

V gene TRBV6-1 combines with J gene TRBJ1-2; no reliable D call. The germline CDR1 and CDR2 sequences are MNHNS and SASEGT. The V and J ends lost 2 bases and 8 bases respectively, with 12 bases between them. This CDR3 region has 13 residues. CDR3 DNA: TGTGCCAGCAGTGAATCCCCGTCTAGGGGCTACACCTTC. Translating gives CASSESPSRGYTF.

The genes are TRBV5-1 and TRBJ2-1; 14 bases map to TRBD2. The V gene's germline CDR1 is SGHRS and CDR2 YFSETQ. The CDR3 sequence is 21 residues long. Trimming removed 4 bases from V and 3 bases from J; junction bases left unmatched: 18. Here the CDR3 reads CASSGGLAGVDALPFYNEQFF. The CDR3 nucleotides are TGCGCCAGCAGCGGGGGACTAGCGGGAGTTGACGCCCTCCCGTTCTACAATGAGCAGTTCTTC. Full variable domain (missing parts from reference TRBV5-1 and TRBJ2-1): KAGVTQTPRYLIKTRGQQVTLSCSPISGHRSVSWYQQTPGQGLQFLFEYFSETQRNKGNFPGRFSGRQFSNSRSEMNVSTLELGDSALYLCASSGGLAGVDALPFYNEQFFGPGTRLTVL.

V and J are TRBV19 and TRBJ2-2; maybe TRBD1 (6 bases). CDR1 LNHDA and CDR2 SQIVND come from the germline V gene (reference sequence). The V end was cut by 5 bases, the J end by 4 bases, with 17 bases between. CDR3 length: 16 amino acids. CDR3 in amino acids: CASSGSPGTITGELFF. The DNA of the CDR3 is TGTGCCAGTAGTGGATCTCCAGGGACAATCACCGGGGAGCTGTTTTTT.

The CDR3 region is CAINRLAGGNTGELFF. CDR3 bases: TGTGCCATCAACCGACTAGCGGGAGGGAACACCGGGGAGCTGTTTTTT. The V call is TRBV10-3, the J call TRBJ2-2; TRBD2 matches 13 bases. The length of the CDR3 is 16 residues. Germline V CDR1 and CDR2: ENHRY, SYGVKD. V gave up 7 bases and J gave up 1 base; unmatched junction bases: 3.

The chain joins TRBV7-8 to TRBJ1-2, with D unclear. The CDR3 covers 14 residues. Germline-derived CDR1 and CDR2 are SGHVS and FQNEAQ. V lost 2 bases, J lost 4 bases, and 11 bases lay in between. CDR3 DNA: TGTGCCAGCAGCTTATTCGCGGAGAGCTATGGCTACACCTTC. It specifies CASSLFAESYGYTF.

The V gene is TRBV28, the J gene TRBJ2-1, with D unclear. CDR1 is MDHEN and CDR2 is SYDVKM in the germline V gene. This CDR3 has 11 residues. The V end was cut by 8 bases, the J end by 7 bases, with 9 bases between. In DNA, the CDR3 is TGTGCCAGCGGCTCGAGGAATGAGCAGTTCTTC. Protein: CASGSRNEQFF.

The gene calls are TRBV4-2 and TRBJ2-7; 8 nucleotides align to TRBD2. Germline V gene sequence: CDR1 LGHNA, CDR2 YNFKEQ. This CDR3 comprises 13 residues. V lost 3 bases and J lost 5; bases outside the gene matches: 3. The CDR3 region has the DNA TGTGCCAGCAGCCAGACTAGCGCCCACGAGCAGTACTTC. The encoded protein is CASSQTSAHEQYF.

The V call is TRBV28, the J call TRBJ1-1; the D gene is possibly TRBD1 (6 bases). Trimming removed 1 base at V and 5 bases at J, with 17 bases between. Germline-derived CDR1 and CDR2 are MDHEN and SYDVKM. The CDR3 consists of 16 residues. CDR3: CASSLYSQGRWTEAFF. The CDR3 DNA is TGTGCCAGCAGTTTATACTCACAGGGTAGATGGACTGAAGCTTTCTTT.

This clone has only one observation. The V call is TRBV18, the J call TRBJ2-2, with a weak D call TRBD2 (6 bases). The CDR3 covers 15 residues. Germline V gives CDR1 KGHSH, CDR2 LQKENI. V was shortened by 6 bases and J by 6 bases, with 17 bases between the two germline ends. CDR3 DNA: TGTGCCAGCTCCCCGGTTGGAAGCGGGTCCGGGGAGCTGTTTTTT. It is translated as CASSPVGSGSGELFF.

The V gene is TRBV29-1, the J gene TRBJ2-2, with TRBD2 matching over 8 bases. The CDR3 extends over 16 amino acids. The V gene end was trimmed by 6 bases and the J gene end by 5 bases; junction bases not matched to a gene: 14. Germline V gives CDR1 SQVTM, CDR2 ANQGSEA. DNA of the CDR3: TGCAGCGTCAGGGGTACGGCGGGAGGCGGTACCGGGGAGCTGTTTTTT. It encodes CSVRGTAGGGTGELFF.

This clone occurred once. V gene TRBV4-3 combines with J gene TRBJ2-6, with 7 bases fitting TRBD2. V shed 2 bases, J shed 12 bases, and the junction held 13 bases outside the gene matches. CDR3 length equals 16 residues. CDR1 is LGHNA and CDR2 is YSLEER in the germline V gene. DNA for the CDR3: TGCGCCAGCAGCCAAAGATGGGTGGGGGGGGATCGCGTCCTGACTTTC. It is translated as CASSQRWVGGDRVLTF.

V and J are TRBV27 and TRBJ2-3, with TRBD1 matching over 9 bases. CDR1 MNHEY and CDR2 SMNVEV come from the germline V gene (reference sequence). CDR3 length: 16 residues. With 0 bases clipped from V and 3 bases from J, the junction kept 4 bases outside the gene matches. Here the CDR3 reads CASSLSGTGITDTQYF. The CDR3 DNA follows: TGTGCCAGCAGTTTATCCGGGACAGGGATTACAGATACGCAGTATTTT.

The chain uses TRBV6-1 and TRBJ2-1; possible D gene TRBD2, 5 bases. The germline V gene encodes CDR1 MNHNS and CDR2 SASEGT. V was cut by 0 bases and J by 6 bases, with 21 bases left in between. The CDR3 consists of 18 residues. CDR3 sequence (DNA): TGTGCCAGCAGTGAAGCGCTTCGGGGAGCGGTCGGACGCAATGAGCAGTTCTTC. Translated, it gives CASSEALRGAVGRNEQFF.

V usage is TRBV7-9 and J usage is TRBJ2-7; 8 positions match TRBD1. There are 15 residues in the CDR3. V lost 4 bases and J lost 3; bases outside the gene matches: 8. Germline CDR1 SEHNR, CDR2 FQNEAQ (reference sequence). CDR3 in DNA: TGTGCCAGCAGCTCTACGGACAGGGCTTTCTACGAGCAGTACTTC. This translates into CASSSTDRAFYEQYF.

The gene calls are TRBV28 and TRBJ2-2, with 9 bases identical to TRBD2. Trimming took 6 bases from V and 6 from J; bases not matched to a gene: 11. The germline V gene encodes CDR1 MDHEN and CDR2 SYDVKM. The CDR3 length is 16 residues. In nucleotides, the CDR3 is TGTGCCAGCAGGTCCGATATAGCGGGAGAAGCCGGGGAGCTGTTTTTT. This translates into CASRSDIAGEAGELFF.